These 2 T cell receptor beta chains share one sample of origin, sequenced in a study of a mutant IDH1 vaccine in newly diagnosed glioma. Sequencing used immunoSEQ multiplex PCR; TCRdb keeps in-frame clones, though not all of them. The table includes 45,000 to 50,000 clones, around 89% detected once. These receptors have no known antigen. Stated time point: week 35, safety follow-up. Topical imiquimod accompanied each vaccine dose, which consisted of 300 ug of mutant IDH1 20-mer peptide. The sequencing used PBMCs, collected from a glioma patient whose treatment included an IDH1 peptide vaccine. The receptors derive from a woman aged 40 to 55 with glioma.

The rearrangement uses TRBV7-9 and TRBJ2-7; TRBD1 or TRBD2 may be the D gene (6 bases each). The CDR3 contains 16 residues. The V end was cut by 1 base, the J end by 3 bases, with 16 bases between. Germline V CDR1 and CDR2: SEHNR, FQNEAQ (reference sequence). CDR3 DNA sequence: TGTGCCAGCAGCTTAGGAGGCGGGACACAAGACTACGAGCAGTACTTC. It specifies CASSLGGGTQDYEQYF.

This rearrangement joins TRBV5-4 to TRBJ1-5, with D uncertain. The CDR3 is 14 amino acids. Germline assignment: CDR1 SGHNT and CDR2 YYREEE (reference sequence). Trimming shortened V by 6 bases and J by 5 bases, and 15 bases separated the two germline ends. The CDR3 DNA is TGTGCCAGCAATATATGGGGTTCGGATCAGCCCCAGCATTTT. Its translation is CASNIWGSDQPQHF.